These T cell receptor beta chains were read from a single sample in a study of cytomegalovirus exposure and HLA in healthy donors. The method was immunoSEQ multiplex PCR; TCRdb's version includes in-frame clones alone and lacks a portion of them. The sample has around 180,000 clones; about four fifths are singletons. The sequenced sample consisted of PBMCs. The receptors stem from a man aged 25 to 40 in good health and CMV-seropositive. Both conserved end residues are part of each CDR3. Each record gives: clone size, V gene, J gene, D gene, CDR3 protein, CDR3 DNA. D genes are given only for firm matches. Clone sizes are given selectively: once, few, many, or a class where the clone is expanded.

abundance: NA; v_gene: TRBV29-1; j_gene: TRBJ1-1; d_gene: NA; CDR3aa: CSVGRQTEAFF; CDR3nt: TGCAGCGTTGGCCGACAGACTGAAGCTTTCTTT
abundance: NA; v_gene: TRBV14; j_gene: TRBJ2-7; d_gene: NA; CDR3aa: CASSQGTPHLYEQYF; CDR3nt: TGTGCCAGCAGCCAAGGGACTCCGCACCTCTACGAGCAGTACTTC
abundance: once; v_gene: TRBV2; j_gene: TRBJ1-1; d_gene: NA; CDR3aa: CASSVVAGTEAFF; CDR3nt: TGTGCCAGCAGTGTTGTAGCCGGCACTGAAGCTTTCTTT
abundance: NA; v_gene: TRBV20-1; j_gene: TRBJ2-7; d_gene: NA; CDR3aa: CSARRGYEQYF; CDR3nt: TGCAGTGCTAGACGAGGGTACGAGCAGTACTTC
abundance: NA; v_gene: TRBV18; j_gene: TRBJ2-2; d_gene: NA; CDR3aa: CASSPRPVLIAAGELFF; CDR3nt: TGTGCCAGCTCACCGCGGCCCGTGCTAATCGCCGCCGGGGAGCTGTTTTTT
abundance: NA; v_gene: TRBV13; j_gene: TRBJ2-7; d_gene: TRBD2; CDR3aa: CASRQRAGLPVYEQYF; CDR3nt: TGTGCCAGCCGCCAGAGAGCGGGACTACCAGTATACGAGCAGTACTTC
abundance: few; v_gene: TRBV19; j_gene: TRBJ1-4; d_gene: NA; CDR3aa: CASSTGDLREKLFF; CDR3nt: TGTGCCAGTAGTACAGGGGATCTAAGGGAAAAACTGTTTTTT
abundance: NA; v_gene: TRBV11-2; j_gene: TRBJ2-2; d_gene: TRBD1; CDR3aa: CASSRDRLNTGELFF; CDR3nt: TGTGCCAGCAGCCGGGACAGACTGAACACCGGGGAGCTGTTTTTT
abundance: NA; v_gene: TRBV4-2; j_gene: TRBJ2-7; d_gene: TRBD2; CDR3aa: CASSQRLAGEGGEQYF; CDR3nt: TGTGCCAGCAGCCAAAGGCTAGCGGGAGAAGGAGGAGAGCAGTACTTC
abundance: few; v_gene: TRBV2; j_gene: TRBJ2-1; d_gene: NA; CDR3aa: CATPEGSSYNEQFF; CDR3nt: TGTGCCACCCCCGAGGGAAGCTCCTACAATGAGCAGTTCTTC
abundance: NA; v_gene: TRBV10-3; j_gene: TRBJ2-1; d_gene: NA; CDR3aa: CAISESPFMGGLYNEQFF; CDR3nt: TGTGCCATCAGTGAGTCCCCCTTCATGGGGGGGCTCTACAATGAGCAGTTCTTC
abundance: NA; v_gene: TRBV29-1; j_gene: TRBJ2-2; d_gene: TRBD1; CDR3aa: CSVESWDRGHTGELFF; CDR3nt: TGCAGCGTTGAATCGTGGGACAGGGGGCATACCGGGGAGCTGTTTTTT
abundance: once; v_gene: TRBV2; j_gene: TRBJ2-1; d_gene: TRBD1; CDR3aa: CARETGTGVNEQFF; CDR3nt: TGTGCCAGGGAAACCGGGACAGGGGTCAATGAGCAGTTCTTC
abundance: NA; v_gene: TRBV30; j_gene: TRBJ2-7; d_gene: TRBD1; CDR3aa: CAWSRGQGGEQYF; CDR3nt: TGTGCCTGGAGTAGGGGACAGGGGGGTGAGCAGTACTTC
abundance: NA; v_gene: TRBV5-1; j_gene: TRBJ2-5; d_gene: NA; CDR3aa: CASSLSPGAEETQYF; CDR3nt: TGCGCCAGCAGCTTGAGTCCGGGAGCCGAAGAGACCCAGTACTTC
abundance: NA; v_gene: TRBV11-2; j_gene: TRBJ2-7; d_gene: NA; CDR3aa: CASSLKGGQYDEQYF; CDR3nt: TGTGCCAGCAGCTTAAAGGGGGGGCAGTACGACGAGCAGTACTTC
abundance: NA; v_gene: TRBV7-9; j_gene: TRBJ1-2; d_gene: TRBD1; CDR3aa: CASSSHRGRNYGYTF; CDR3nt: TGTGCCAGCAGCTCCCACAGGGGGCGGAACTATGGCTACACCTTC
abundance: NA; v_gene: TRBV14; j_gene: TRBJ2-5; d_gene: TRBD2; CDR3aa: CASSPNLAGDQETQYF; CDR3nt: TGTGCCAGCAGCCCCAACCTAGCGGGGGATCAAGAGACCCAGTACTTC
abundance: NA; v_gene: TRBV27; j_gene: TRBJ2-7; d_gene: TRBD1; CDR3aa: CASSMPGQGSYEQYF; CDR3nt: TGTGCCAGCAGTATGCCGGGACAGGGCTCCTACGAGCAGTACTTC
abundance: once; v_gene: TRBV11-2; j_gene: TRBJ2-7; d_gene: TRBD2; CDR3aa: CASSLPSGEIIEQYF; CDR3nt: TGTGCCAGCAGCTTACCTAGCGGGGAGATAATCGAGCAGTACTTC
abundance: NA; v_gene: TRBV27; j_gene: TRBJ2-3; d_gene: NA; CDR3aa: CASSPGFQTDTQYF; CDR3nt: TGTGCCAGCAGTCCAGGGTTCCAGACAGATACGCAGTATTTT
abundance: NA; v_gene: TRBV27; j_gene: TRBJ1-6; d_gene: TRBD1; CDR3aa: CASSSTGDVRSPLHF; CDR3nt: TGTGCCAGCAGTTCGACAGGGGACGTAAGGTCACCCCTCCACTTT
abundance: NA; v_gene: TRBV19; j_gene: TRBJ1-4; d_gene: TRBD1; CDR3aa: CASSILPGQGDPTNEKLFF; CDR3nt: TGTGCCAGTAGTATCCTGCCGGGACAGGGCGATCCAACTAATGAAAAACTGTTTTTT
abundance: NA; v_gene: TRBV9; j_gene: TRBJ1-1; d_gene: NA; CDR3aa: CASSARDYTEAFF; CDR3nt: TGTGCCAGCAGCGCCAGGGATTACACTGAAGCTTTCTTT
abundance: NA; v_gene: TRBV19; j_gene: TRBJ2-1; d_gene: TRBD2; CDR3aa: CASSKTSGRADEQFF; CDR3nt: TGTGCCAGTAGTAAGACTAGCGGGAGGGCCGATGAGCAGTTCTTC
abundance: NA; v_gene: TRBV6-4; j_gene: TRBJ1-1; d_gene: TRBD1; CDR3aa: CASRDTDRGTEAFF; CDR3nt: TGTGCCAGCAGGGACACGGACAGGGGAACTGAAGCTTTCTTT
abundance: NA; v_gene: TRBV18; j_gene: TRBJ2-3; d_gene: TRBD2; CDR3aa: CASSRDKRGTDTQYF; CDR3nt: TGTGCCAGCTCACGAGACAAGCGGGGAACAGATACGCAGTATTTT
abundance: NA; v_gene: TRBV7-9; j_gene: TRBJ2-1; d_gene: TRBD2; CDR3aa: CASSLGGRGANEQFF; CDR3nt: TGTGCCAGCAGCTTAGGCGGGAGAGGAGCGAATGAGCAGTTCTTC
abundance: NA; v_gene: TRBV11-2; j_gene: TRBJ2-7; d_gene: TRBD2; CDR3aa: CASSTGAAAGGKGEQYF; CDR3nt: TGTGCCAGCAGCACAGGGGCGGCAGCGGGAGGCAAAGGCGAGCAGTACTTC
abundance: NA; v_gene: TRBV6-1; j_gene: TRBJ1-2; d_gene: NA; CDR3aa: CASTADRAFNYGYTF; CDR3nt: TGTGCCAGCACCGCGGACAGAGCATTTAACTATGGCTACACCTTC
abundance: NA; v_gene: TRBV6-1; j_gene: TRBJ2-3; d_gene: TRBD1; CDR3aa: CASSDRDRGNTDTQYF; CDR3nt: TGTGCCAGCAGTGACCGGGACAGGGGCAACACAGATACGCAGTATTTT
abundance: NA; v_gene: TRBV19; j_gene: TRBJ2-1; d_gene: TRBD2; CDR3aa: CASSILSGGAGEQFF; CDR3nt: TGTGCCAGTAGTATTCTTAGCGGGGGGGCAGGTGAGCAGTTCTTC
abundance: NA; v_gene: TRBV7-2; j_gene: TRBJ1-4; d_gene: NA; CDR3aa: CASSLAGGAFEKLFF; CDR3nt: TGTGCCAGCAGCTTAGCAGGAGGGGCCTTTGAAAAACTGTTTTTT
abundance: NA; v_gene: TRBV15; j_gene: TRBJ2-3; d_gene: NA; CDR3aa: CATSRGMADTQYF; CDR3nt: TGTGCCACCAGCCGGGGAATGGCAGATACGCAGTATTTT
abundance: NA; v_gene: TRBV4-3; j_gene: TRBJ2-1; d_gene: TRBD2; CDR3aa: CASSGQVAGVRNEQFF; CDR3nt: TGCGCCAGCAGCGGGCAGGTAGCGGGGGTGAGGAATGAGCAGTTCTTC
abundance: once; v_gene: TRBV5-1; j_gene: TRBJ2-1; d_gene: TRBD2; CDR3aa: CASRRGLAGGSHEQFF; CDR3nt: TGCGCCAGCAGGAGAGGACTAGCGGGAGGGTCACATGAGCAGTTCTTC
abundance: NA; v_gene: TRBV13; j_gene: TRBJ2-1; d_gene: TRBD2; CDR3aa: CASSSGTSTNEQFF; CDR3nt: TGTGCCAGCAGCTCCGGGACTAGTACAAATGAGCAGTTCTTC
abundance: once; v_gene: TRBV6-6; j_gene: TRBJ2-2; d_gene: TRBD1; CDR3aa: CASSYDGTGHTGELFF; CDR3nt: TGTGCCAGCAGTTACGACGGGACAGGGCACACCGGGGAGCTGTTTTTT
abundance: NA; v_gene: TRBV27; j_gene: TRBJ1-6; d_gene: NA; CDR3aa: CASSFNTGGRTYNSPLHF; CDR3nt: TGTGCCAGCAGTTTTAATACAGGCGGGAGGACTTATAATTCACCCCTCCACTTT
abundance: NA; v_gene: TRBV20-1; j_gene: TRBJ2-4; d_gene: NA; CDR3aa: CSARADMIQYF; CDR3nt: TGCAGTGCCAGGGCGGACATGATTCAGTACTTC